The entry below describes one T cell receptor beta chain. The record originates from a study of radiation and T cells in renal cell carcinoma. Documented time point: blood 2 weeks post-SBRT. As to treatment: 15 Gy SBRT to primary tumor, nephrectomy 4 weeks later. CDR1 MNHNS and CDR2 SASEGT come from the germline V gene. The length of the CDR3 is 14 residues. The V and J ends lost 4 bases and 6 bases respectively, with 13 bases between them. The repertoire was sequenced with immunoSEQ multiplex PCR; TCRdb's copy has only in-frame clones and lacks some. Here the sample spans 150,000 to 190,000 clones, approximately 90% being singletons.

The sample in question was blood, obtained from a patient whose treatment included radiotherapy and nephrectomy. The TCR sequence derives from a woman between 45 and 65 years old with renal cell carcinoma. The chain recombines TRBV6-1 with TRBJ1-3, with D maybe TRBD1 (5 bases). The CDR3 protein is CASSATTGENTIYF. The CDR3 DNA sequence: TGTGCCAGCAGTGCGACCACAGGAGAAAACACCATATATTTT.